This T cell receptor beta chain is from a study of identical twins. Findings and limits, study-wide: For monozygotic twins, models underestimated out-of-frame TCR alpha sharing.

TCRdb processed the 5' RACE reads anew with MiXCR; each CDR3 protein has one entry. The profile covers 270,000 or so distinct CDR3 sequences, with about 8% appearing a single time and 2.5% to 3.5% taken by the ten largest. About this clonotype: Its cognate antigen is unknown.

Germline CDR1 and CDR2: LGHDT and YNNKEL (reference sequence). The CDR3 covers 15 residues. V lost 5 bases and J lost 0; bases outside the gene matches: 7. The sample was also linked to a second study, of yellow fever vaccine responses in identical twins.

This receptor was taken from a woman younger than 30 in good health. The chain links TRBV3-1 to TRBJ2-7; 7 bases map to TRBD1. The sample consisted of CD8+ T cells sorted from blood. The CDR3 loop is CASSLWTGSSYEQYF. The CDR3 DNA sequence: TGTGCCAGCAGCTTATGGACAGGAAGCTCCTACGAGCAGTACTTC.